The 30 T cell receptor beta chains below were found in one sample sequenced in a study of PD-1 blockade in classical Hodgkin lymphoma. Relapse was seen in all patients after autologous stem cell transplantation, and brentuximab vedotin exposure was variable. Method: immunoSEQ multiplex PCR; TCRdb's copy keeps in-frame clones and lacks some. The table has 95,000 to 100,000 clones, 85% to 90% seen once. This specimen was peripheral blood mononuclear cells (PBMCs), taken before the second cycle of nivolumab. These receptors all stem from a human donor with classical Hodgkin lymphoma.

The chain joins TRBV28 to TRBJ1-4, with TRBD1 identical over 9 bases. V gave up 6 bases and J gave up 7 bases; unmatched junction bases: 6. The CDR3 is made up of 14 amino acids. Per germline, CDR1 MDHEN and CDR2 SYDVKM. The CDR3 spells CASSMTGGLEKLFF. The CDR3 DNA is TGTGCCAGCAGCATGACAGGGGGACTTGAAAAACTGTTTTTT.

This rearrangement joins TRBV6-4 to TRBJ2-2; the D is unclear. Per germline, CDR1 MRHNA and CDR2 SNTAGT. The CDR3 extends over 13 amino acids. Trimming pared 0 bases from V and 3 bases from J, leaving 2 bases between. CDR3 amino acids: CASSDSDTGELFF. The CDR3 DNA reads as TGTGCCAGCAGTGACTCAGACACCGGGGAGCTGTTTTTT.

The chain carries TRBV5-1 and TRBJ2-1; 8 positions match TRBD2. This CDR3 spans 16 amino acids. Germline CDR1 is SGHRS and CDR2 is YFSETQ. Unmatched junction bases numbered 6, after V lost 0 bases and J lost 4 bases. The CDR3 bases are TGCGCCAGCAGCTTGGCCAGCGGGGGACCTTACAATGAGCAGTTCTTC. Protein: CASSLASGGPYNEQFF.

The chain is built from TRBV19 and TRBJ2-2; no clear D. The CDR3 is 13 amino acids. V lost 1 base to trimming and J lost 5 bases, with 5 bases between them. The germline gives CDR1 LNHDA, CDR2 SQIVND (reference sequence). Written as DNA, the CDR3 is TGTGCCAGTAGTATAGGGGCGACCGGGGAGCTGTTTTTT. This encodes CASSIGATGELFF.

This chain uses TRBV7-9 with TRBJ2-5; 7 bases fit TRBD2. Losses at the gene ends were 2 bases for V and 3 bases for J; bases not matched to a gene: 3. The CDR3 extends over 14 amino acids. Germline-derived CDR1 and CDR2 are SEHNR and FQNEAQ (reference sequence). The CDR3 sequence is CASSLRLAEETQYF. Written as DNA, the CDR3 is TGTGCCAGCAGCTTAAGGCTAGCGGAAGAGACCCAGTACTTC.

The chain uses TRBV7-9 and TRBJ2-2; tentative D call: TRBD1 (6 bases). The CDR3 spans 14 residues. Germline V gene lookup returns CDR1 SEHNR and CDR2 FQNEAQ (reference sequence). The germline V and J ends were trimmed by 3 bases and 9 bases, with 14 bases remaining between them. The CDR3 DNA is TGTGCCAGCAGCTTTCAGGCAGGGGAAAGGGAGCTGTTTTTT. This gives the protein CASSFQAGERELFF.

The J gene is TRBJ1-3, the V gene TRBV5-1; TRBD1 might be the D (6 bases). V was clipped by 0 bases and J by 8 bases, with 15 bases between them. The CDR3 has 15 residues. Germline-derived CDR1 and CDR2 are SGHRS and YFSETQ. The chain's CDR3 is CASSLVGTISDTIYF. The CDR3 DNA follows: TGCGCCAGCAGCTTGGTTGGGACAATCTCAGACACCATATATTTT.

This chain joins TRBV21-1 and TRBJ1-3; the listed D gene, TRBD1, was not tested against the DNA. TRBV21-1 is shown as a pseudogene. This CDR3 comprises 15 residues. The CDR3 DNA reads as TGTGCCAGCAGCGGGCCAGGTCTCTCTGGAAACACCATATATTTT. Its translation: CASSGPGLSGNTIYF.

The CDR3 protein is CAWSDTAGIRPSYEQYF. Written as DNA, the CDR3 is TGTGCCTGGAGTGATACGGCGGGGATTCGGCCCTCCTACGAGCAGTACTTC. The gene calls are TRBV30 and TRBJ2-7; possibly TRBD2 for D (6 bases). V lost 1 base and J 0 bases, leaving 19 bases between the germline ends. This CDR3 has 17 residues. The V gene's germline CDR1 is GTSNPN and CDR2 SVGIG (reference sequence).

V usage is TRBV9 and J usage is TRBJ2-5; TRBD2 is a possible D gene (5 bases). Trimming removed 3 bases from V and 2 bases from J, with 11 bases in between. Germline-derived CDR1 and CDR2 are SGDLS and YYNGEE. CDR3 length: 14 amino acids. The CDR3 is CASSGGGFQETQYF. The CDR3 region has the DNA TGTGCCAGCAGCGGCGGAGGCTTTCAAGAGACCCAGTACTTC.

This rearrangement joins TRBV27 to TRBJ2-1; 7 bases fit TRBD2. This CDR3 is 15 amino acids long. Trimming removed 3 bases from V and 7 bases from J; junction bases left unmatched: 9. From germline, CDR1 is MNHEY and CDR2 SMNVEV (reference sequence). The CDR3 region is CASSFFGGGLNEQFF. The CDR3 nucleotides are TGTGCCAGCAGTTTCTTTGGGGGGGGATTGAATGAGCAGTTCTTC.

The chain carries TRBV19 and TRBJ1-2; 7 bases agree with TRBD1. CDR1 and CDR2 (germline): LNHDA, SQIVND (reference sequence). This CDR3 is built from 15 residues. J gave up 0 bases and V 4 bases, and 5 bases lay outside the gene matches. For the CDR3, the DNA is TGTGCCAGTAGTACGACAGGGAATACTAACTATGGCTACACCTTC. This encodes CASSTTGNTNYGYTF.

This sequence joins TRBV9 and TRBJ1-2, with 8 nucleotides matching TRBD1. The germline CDR1 and CDR2 sequences are SGDLS and YYNGEE. The CDR3 runs 15 residues. Trimming cost V 4 bases and J 6 bases; bases outside gene matches: 11. CDR3 residues: CASSLLAGGADGYTF. The CDR3 region has the DNA TGTGCCAGCAGCCTCCTGGCAGGGGGCGCAGATGGCTACACCTTC.

The rearrangement joins TRBV5-4 to TRBJ2-2; the D gene is possibly TRBD2 (6 bases). The CDR3 length is 17 residues. Germline V lookup: CDR1 SGHNT, CDR2 YYREEE (reference sequence). Trimming cost V 0 bases and J 4 bases, with 16 bases left between them. CDR3 in DNA: TGTGCCAGCAGCTTGGGGGGTACTAGCCAGAGCACCGGGGAGCTGTTTTTT. It translates to CASSLGGTSQSTGELFF.

V gene TRBV5-1 combines with J gene TRBJ1-3; D not resolved. Trimming left V 4 bases short and J 2 bases short, with 13 bases between. The germline gives CDR1 SGHRS, CDR2 YFSETQ. This CDR3 spans 15 amino acids. The CDR3 reads CASSMNSGAGNTIYF. In nucleotides, the CDR3 is TGCGCCAGCAGCATGAACAGTGGGGCTGGAAACACCATATATTTT.

The J gene is TRBJ2-6, the V gene TRBV5-1; no definite D call. CDR1 is SGHRS, CDR2 YFSETQ, per germline. Trimming removed 0 bases at V and 0 bases at J, with 4 bases between. The CDR3 runs to 15 residues. Here the CDR3 DNA reads TGCGCCAGCAGCTTGGACCCCTCTGGGGCCAACGTCCTGACTTTC. Translated, it gives CASSLDPSGANVLTF.

The CDR3 protein is CSTGYEQYF. In nucleotides, the CDR3 is TGCAGTACTGGCTACGAGCAGTACTTC. J is TRBJ2-7 and V is TRBV20-1; no clear D gene. The V and J ends lost 8 bases and 3 bases respectively, with 5 bases between them. Per germline, CDR1 DFQATT and CDR2 SNEGSKA (reference sequence). This CDR3 contains 9 residues.

The CDR3 is CASSEQGVNTEAFF. Here the CDR3 DNA reads TGTGCCAGCAGTGAACAGGGAGTGAACACTGAAGCTTTCTTT. The chain has TRBV6-1 and TRBJ1-1; D is perhaps TRBD1 (5 bases). The germline V gene has CDR1 MNHNS and CDR2 SASEGT. The ends were cut back, 2 bases at V and 0 bases at J, with 7 bases in the middle. The CDR3 is 14 residues long.

This sequence joins TRBV21-1 and TRBJ2-4. TRBV21-1 counts as a pseudogene. This CDR3 spans 13 amino acids. CDR3 bases: TGTGCCTGGGGGGGTGGACAGGTTCAAGTTCAGTACTTC. This encodes CAWGGGQVQVQYF.

V usage is TRBV13 and J usage is TRBJ2-1; TRBD1 matches 7 bases. The germline gives CDR1 PRHDT, CDR2 FYEKMQ (reference sequence). The V gene end was trimmed by 5 bases and the J gene end by 6 bases; junction bases not matched to a gene: 7. The CDR3 is 14 residues long. CDR3 DNA: TGTGCCAGCAGCATAGAGGACAGGAGCAATGAGCAGTTCTTC. Its protein is CASSIEDRSNEQFF.

The V call is TRBV5-1, the J call TRBJ1-3, with D possibly being TRBD1 (5 bases). The CDR3 covers 14 residues. Trimming took off 6 bases at V and 10 bases at J, with 20 bases between the two ends. Germline CDR1 SGHRS, CDR2 YFSETQ. This CDR3 is CASMDESTARTIYF. For the CDR3, the DNA is TGCGCCAGCATGGATGAATCGACAGCTCGGACCATATATTTT.

The chain links TRBV9 to TRBJ2-5, with D unresolved. Deletions cut 0 bases from V and 5 bases from J, with 11 bases between. The CDR3 is made up of 14 amino acids. CDR1 is SGDLS, CDR2 YYNGEE, per germline. CDR3 nucleotide sequence: TGTGCCAGCAGCGTAGTTGGCAGATCGGAGACCCAGTACTTC. This translates into CASSVVGRSETQYF.

This clone has just a few counts. This sequence joins TRBV5-1 and TRBJ2-1; 8 bases are shared with TRBD2. Germline V gives CDR1 SGHRS, CDR2 YFSETQ. There are 15 residues in the CDR3. The junction had 9 bases not matched to a gene; V was cut back by 2 bases and J by 8 bases. The CDR3 reads CASSFSGLGYDEQFF. DNA of the CDR3: TGCGCCAGCAGCTTCTCGGGACTAGGATACGATGAGCAGTTCTTC.

This clone appeared a few times. This chain links TRBV11-1 with TRBJ2-1; D tentatively fits TRBD1 or TRBD2 (5 bases each). Germline V gene lookup returns CDR1 SGHAT and CDR2 FQDESV (reference sequence). The CDR3 is 13 residues long. Trimming left V 5 bases short and J 11 bases short, with 16 bases between. The CDR3 region has the DNA TGTGCCAGCAGCCCACTTCCGGGACCGCAGCAGTTCTTC. It encodes CASSPLPGPQQFF.

V and J are TRBV7-2 and TRBJ2-5; D is undetermined. V was cut by 5 bases and J by 5 bases, with 15 bases left in between. The CDR3 is 14 amino acids. CDR1 and CDR2 (germline): SGHTA, FQGNSA. The CDR3 is CASSLNPFRETQYF. The CDR3 nucleotides are TGTGCCAGCAGCCTTAATCCCTTCCGGGAGACCCAGTACTTC. The full variable domain, with the rest looked up from reference TRBV7-2 and TRBJ2-5, is GAGVSQSPSNKVTEKGKDVELRCDPISGHTALYWYRQSLGQGLEFLIYFQGNSAPDKSGLPSDRFSAERTGGSVSTLTIQRTQQEDSAVYLCASSLNPFRETQYFGPGTRLLVL.

The CDR3 here is CASSPYQNTEAFF. DNA for the CDR3: TGTGCCAGCAGCCCTTATCAAAACACTGAAGCTTTCTTT. This chain joins TRBV7-9 and TRBJ1-1, with D unclear. Germline V lookup: CDR1 SEHNR, CDR2 FQNEAQ (reference sequence). This CDR3 has 13 residues. Trimming shortened V by 5 bases and J by 2 bases, and 9 bases separated the two germline ends.

This clone turned up a few times. The rearrangement links TRBV4-2 to TRBJ2-5; possible D gene TRBD1, 5 bases. Trimming pared 4 bases from V and 4 bases from J, leaving 13 bases between. Germline V CDR1 and CDR2: LGHNA, YNFKEQ. The CDR3 runs 14 residues. The CDR3 coding sequence is TGTGCCAGCAGCCGCGACAGCCGTGGAGAGACCCAGTACTTC. As protein: CASSRDSRGETQYF.

This clone was seen a few times. The rearrangement uses TRBV29-1 and TRBJ2-7, with D uncertain. This CDR3 is 11 amino acids long. Germline V gives CDR1 SQVTM, CDR2 ANQGSEA. Trimming took off 5 bases at V and 3 bases at J, with 8 bases between the two ends. CDR3 loop: CSVRLDYEQYF. In nucleotides, the CDR3 is TGCAGCGTTCGACTTGACTACGAGCAGTACTTC.

This chain connects TRBV10-3 to TRBJ2-1, with D possibly matching TRBD2 (6 bases). In germline, CDR1 is ENHRY, CDR2 SYGVKD. V lost 6 bases and J 2 bases, leaving 11 bases between the germline ends. The CDR3 is 14 residues long. Written as DNA, the CDR3 is TGTGCCATCAGAGGGGCGGGGACCTACAATGAGCAGTTCTTC. This translates into CAIRGAGTYNEQFF.

V gene TRBV19 combines with J gene TRBJ2-7; D remains ambiguous. CDR3 length: 13 residues. CDR1 and CDR2 from the germline V gene are LNHDA and SQIVND (reference sequence). Trimming took off 3 bases at V and 2 bases at J, with 8 bases between the two ends. CDR3 sequence: CASSISPTYEQYF. Here the CDR3 DNA reads TGTGCCAGTAGTATTTCACCTACCTACGAGCAGTACTTC.